The clone carrying this T cell receptor beta chain was detected only once. The target antigen is unknown. Trimming cost V 4 bases and J 4 bases, with 8 bases left between them. The CDR3 covers 12 residues. From germline, CDR1 is SGDLS and CDR2 YYNGEE. This sample was included in a study of CD8+ T cells in alopecia areata. Study-level findings and limits: For lesional scalp, especially alopecia totalis/universalis, clonality was higher than in normal scalp.

Treatment here: oral pan-JAK inhibitor, 5-10 mg twice daily. As part of sample collection, lesional scalp punch biopsies and peripheral blood were taken from alopecia areata patients. Extraction and reverse transcription of RNA yielded cDNA as the sequencing template. Clones were read by immunoSEQ multiplex PCR, and TCRdb kept only the in-frame ones, dropping some. The data hold approximately 200,000 clones, with over 40% observed a single time. The clonotype originates from a human donor with alopecia areata. The source was CD4+ T cells sorted from blood, collected between weeks 36 and 40, from a patient treated with tofacitinib. V gene TRBV9 combines with J gene TRBJ1-2; D unresolved. The CDR3 loop reads CASSRRSYGYTF. The CDR3 DNA follows: TGTGCCAGCAGCCGGAGGAGCTATGGCTACACCTTC.